The entry below describes one T cell receptor beta chain. The clone's antigen remains unknown. Base qualities are not recorded, but no much larger clone differs from it by a single base. The library was made by PCR. The listed sequencing device is Illumina HiSeq 2500. To reduce PCR and sequencing biases, unique molecular identifiers were built into the TCR beta cDNA libraries. About 0.5 million cDNA molecules were obtained for every 1 to 10 million input T cells, so each molecule roughly corresponded to one T cell. The same protocol used for the earlier healthy control dataset was applied to prepare and sequence the patient libraries. Within a given batch, samples were prepared together, multiplexed and sequenced on the same HiSeq lane. Per the authors' processing: MIGEC handled the raw barcoded reads, throwing out single-read molecular identifier groups before consensus assembly and CDR3 extraction. Clonotype tables were post-analysed with VDJtools, and diversity was normalized by down-sampling all datasets to the smallest sample size. In repertoire overlap clustering, CDR3 amino acid sequences, but not nucleotide sequences, were matched to correct batch-related cross-sample contamination. TCRdb applied fastp at Q25 and MiXCR to the public reads, then kept only in-frame beta chains. One record per CDR3 amino acid sequence lists the most common genes and DNA. These V and J calls originate from TCRdb's pipeline instead of the authors' own analysis. Present in this sample are approximately 360,000 distinct CDR3 sequences, roughly 35% of which were seen just once. The top ten hold roughly 12% of the sample.

This specimen comes from a study of post-analysis software for immune sequencing data (dated by TCRdb to 2013 to 2016). Regarding the complete study: The recorded disease courses included relapsing-remitting, secondary progressive and progressive-relapsing multiple sclerosis, and some patients had no subtype annotation. Patient repertoires were compared against about a dozen previously published healthy control repertoires from donors aged roughly 6 to 27 years. A subset of samples was prepared in parallel using single-end sample barcoding, then pooled and co-amplified after Illumina adapter ligation.

General conclusions and limits of the study: Significantly higher frequencies in patients than in controls were found for several TRBV segments, including TRBV5-6, TRBV5-1 and TRBV20-1. The multiple sclerosis patient group was slightly younger than the control group. Strong co-clustering of samples prepared in the same batch was shown by direct clustering with F measure, prompting a batch-effect correction. Compared with controls, multiple sclerosis patients had significantly lower normalized Chao1 diversity, a finding suggesting substantial peripheral T-cell clonal expansion.

To demonstrate the VDJtools post-analysis software, TCR beta repertoires were profiled from the peripheral blood of more than 10 young patients with multiple sclerosis. Multiple sclerosis patients were children and adolescents aged 6 to 15 years. V is pared back by 1 base and J by 4 bases, with 14 bases lying between the germline termini. CDR3 length: 15 amino acids, cysteine to phenylalanine. CDR3 DNA only is kept here, 45 bases in frame from base 1. Taken from the germline V gene, the CDR1 and CDR2 loops are SGHTA and FQGNSA. The receptor's source is a girl aged 5-17 years with multiple sclerosis. The chain links TRBV7-2 with TRBJ2-7; TRBD1 is perhaps the D gene, given 5 matching bases. The sample consisted of blood. The CDR3 reads as follows: CASSLGWGLGYEQYF. The bases read TGTGCCAGCAGCTTAGGGTGGGGCCTCGGGTACGAGCAGTACTTC. The reference TRBV7-2 and TRBJ2-7 proteins fill in what lies around the CDR3, so the full variable domain reads GAGVSQSPSNKVTEKGKDVELRCDPISGHTALYWYRQSLGQGLEFLIYFQGNSAPDKSGLPSDRFSAERTGGSVSTLTIQRTQQEDSAVYLCASSLGWGLGYEQYFGPGTRLTVT.